Below, 2 T cell receptor beta chains from the same sample are listed, as sequenced in a study of human T cells and chemical hapten exposure. The time point was: patch test 3, about 24 weeks after DPC sensitization. Described treatment: therapeutic diphenylcyclopropenone sensitization with weekly scalp DPC. MiXCR, applied by TCRdb to the RACE reads, yields one record per CDR3 protein. Here the sample spans 70,000 to 90,000 distinct CDR3 sequences, about a tenth being singletons. The source material was whole blood, sampled in connection with sensitization to the hapten diphenylcyclopropenone (DPC). All receptors come from a woman in her forties or fifties with alopecia areata. Some clones in this sample may be carry-over from other donors' samples.

This clonotype has at least ten counts. The chain combines TRBV19 with TRBJ2-2; 7 bases agree with TRBD1. Germline assignment: CDR1 LNHDA and CDR2 SQIVND (reference sequence). Trimming cost V 6 bases and J 5 bases; bases outside gene matches: 6. The CDR3 sequence is 14 residues long. For the CDR3, the DNA is TGTGCCAGTAGGATGACAGGGCAGACCGGGGAGCTGTTTTTT. Protein: CASRMTGQTGELFF.

In this sample, this clonotype turned up a few times. The chain is built from TRBV23-1 and TRBJ1-5; D unclear. TRBV23-1 is flagged as an ORF with uncertain function. The germline V and J ends were trimmed by 0 bases and 0 bases, with 15 bases remaining between them. This CDR3 is built from 18 residues. CDR3: CASSQSRPGWNSNQPQHF. CDR3 coding DNA: TGCGCCAGCAGTCAATCCAGGCCCGGCTGGAATAGCAATCAGCCCCAGCATTTT.